This TCR beta chain was found in a study of blood T cells in healthy people across ages. A second PCR of roughly 6 to 12 cycles used a sample-barcoded 5' primer and a J-beta primer mix. The template-switch adaptor was a 5' adaptor with 12 random nucleotides. It tagged each cDNA molecule. Each CDR3 protein gets one entry after TCRdb re-called the 5' RACE reads with MiXCR. Of approximately 800,000 distinct CDR3 sequences listed, about three fifths are singletons. Every sample had a minimum of 6 million PBMCs isolated. RNA extraction gave at least 5.5 micrograms of total RNA per sample. This clonotype was seen only a few times. CDR1 and CDR2 from the germline V gene are DFQATT and SNEGSKA (reference sequence). The CDR3 totals 13 residues.

This chain uses TRBV20-1 with TRBJ2-4, with 10 bases that match TRBD2. The closer fit of TRBJ2-7 to the DNA end suggests the J call may be wrong. Sequencing was carried out using blood. This receptor was obtained from a man younger than 40 in good health. The CDR3 DNA follows: TGCAGTGCTATGGGACTAGCGTCTGACGAGCAGTACTTC. Amino acids: CSAMGLASDEQYF.